This TCR beta chain stems from a study of shared clonotypes between healthy human individuals. Concerning this clone itself: Its antigen is not identified.

Per the study methods: From ImmunoSEQ came sequences covering only the junction and carrying no quality scores, so filtering differed. Assay: immunoSEQ multiplex PCR; the TCRdb copy retains only in-frame clones and omits some. Clonal size and the V and J genes are those of that table, whereas D and trimming came from the DNA. The data show about 510,000 clones, with 79% seen just once and roughly 13% held by the top ten. Study conclusions and caveats: The authors expected sequencing depth to affect clonotype sharing among donors.

The source of this sequence is a woman in her forties in good health. Some clones in this sample may be carry-over from other donors' samples. The specimen was PBMCs.

This chain's CDR3 is CASSEARGEGQPQHF. The CDR3 coding sequence is TGTGCCAGCAGTGAAGCAAGGGGGGAAGGACAGCCCCAGCATTTT. The rearrangement links TRBV2 to TRBJ1-5, with a possible D match to TRBD1 (6 bases). From germline, CDR1 is SNHLY and CDR2 FYNNEI. The V end lost 0 bases, the J end lost 7 bases, and 13 bases lay between the germline ends. The CDR3 loop spans 15 amino acids.